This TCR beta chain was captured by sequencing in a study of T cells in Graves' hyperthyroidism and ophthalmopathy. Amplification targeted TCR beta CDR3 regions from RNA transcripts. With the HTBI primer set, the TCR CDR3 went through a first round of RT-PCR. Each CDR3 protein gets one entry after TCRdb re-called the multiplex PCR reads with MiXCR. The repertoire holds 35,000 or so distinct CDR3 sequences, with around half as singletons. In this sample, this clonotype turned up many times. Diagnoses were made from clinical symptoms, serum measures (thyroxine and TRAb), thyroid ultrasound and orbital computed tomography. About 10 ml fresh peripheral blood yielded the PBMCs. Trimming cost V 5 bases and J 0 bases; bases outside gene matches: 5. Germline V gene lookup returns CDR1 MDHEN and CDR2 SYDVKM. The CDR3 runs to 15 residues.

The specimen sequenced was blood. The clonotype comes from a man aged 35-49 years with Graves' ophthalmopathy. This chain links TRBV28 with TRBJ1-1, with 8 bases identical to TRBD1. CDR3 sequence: CASSPTGGMNTEAFF. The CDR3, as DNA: TGTGCCAGCAGTCCAACAGGGGGAATGAACACTGAAGCTTTCTTT.